The clone carrying this T cell receptor (beta chain) was seen more than once but under ten times. TCRbeta library preparation incorporated unique molecular identifiers. TCRdb independently ran MiXCR on the PCR reads; one entry per CDR3 protein. This table holds almost 400,000 distinct CDR3 sequences, roughly 20% found once. This entry is derived from a study of T-cell reconstitution after alpha-beta-depleted transplantation in children. The CDR3 has 16 residues. V was shortened by 5 bases and J by 0 bases, with 13 bases between the two germline ends. The germline V gene has CDR1 LGHNA and CDR2 YNFKEQ.

This clonotype was obtained from a human donor who donated a stem cell graft to a child with acute myeloid leukemia. Source: PBMCs from the stem cell graft donor, taken from the stem cell graft. The chain couples TRBV4-2 to TRBJ2-2; D could derive from TRBD1 or TRBD2 (5 bases each). CDR3 residues: CASSTTWGSNTGELFF. The CDR3 DNA follows: TGTGCCAGCAGCACAACGTGGGGGTCGAACACCGGGGAGCTGTTTTTT.